These 18 T cell receptor beta chains originate from one sample sequenced in a study of blood T cell repertoires in COVID-19. The assay was immunoSEQ multiplex PCR, and TCRdb's table has in-frame clones only and misses some. Altogether 250,000 or so clones are present, 85% to 90% being singletons, with the ten largest covering less than 5%. Source material: peripheral blood. The receptor set was obtained from a woman in her thirties or forties who had recovered from COVID-19.

The V gene is TRBV7-8, the J gene TRBJ1-1; the D is unclear. V was clipped by 0 bases and J by 4 bases, with 6 bases between them. The germline CDR1 and CDR2 sequences are SGHVS and FQNEAQ. The CDR3 loop spans 13 amino acids. CDR3 loop: CASSLAQATEAFF. CDR3 coding DNA: TGTGCCAGCAGCTTAGCCCAGGCCACTGAAGCTTTCTTT.

The V call is TRBV5-6, the J call TRBJ2-7; 7 bases match TRBD1. V lost 2 bases, J lost 2 bases, and 1 base stayed unmatched. Germline lookup yields CDR1 SGHDT and CDR2 YYEEEE. The length of the CDR3 is 13 residues. The CDR3 spells CASSFGQAYEQYF. In nucleotides, the CDR3 is TGTGCCAGCAGCTTCGGACAGGCCTACGAGCAGTACTTC.

The V and J genes are TRBV4-3 and TRBJ2-3; possible D gene TRBD2, 6 bases. The V and J ends lost 1 base and 3 bases respectively, with 14 bases between them. Germline V gives CDR1 LGHNA, CDR2 YSLEER. CDR3 size: 16 residues. The CDR3: CASSQVTGSRTDTQYF. The CDR3 nucleotides are TGCGCCAGCAGCCAAGTAACCGGGAGTAGGACAGATACGCAGTATTTT.

This CDR3 reads CASSPREQGRWGYTF. The CDR3 DNA follows: TGTGCCAGCTCACCCCGCGAACAGGGTCGCTGGGGCTACACCTTC. The chain combines TRBV18 with TRBJ1-2; TRBD1 might be the D (6 bases). Trimming removed 3 bases from V and 8 bases from J, with 19 bases in between. In germline, CDR1 is KGHSH, CDR2 LQKENI. There are 15 residues in the CDR3.

The CDR3 sequence: CAISLGGDTEAFF. CDR3 bases: TGTGCCATCAGCCTCGGGGGGGACACTGAAGCTTTCTTT. This chain links TRBV10-3 with TRBJ1-1; the D gene is possibly TRBD1 (5 bases). The CDR3 has 13 amino acids. The germline V gene encodes CDR1 ENHRY and CDR2 SYGVKD. Trimming stripped 6 bases from V and 3 bases from J, with 11 bases between.

The gene calls are TRBV5-4 and TRBJ2-5; 7 bases are shared with TRBD1. The CDR3 runs 14 residues. Trimming removed 0 bases from V and 12 bases from J; junction bases left unmatched: 11. Germline V gene sequence: CDR1 SGHNT, CDR2 YYREEE (reference sequence). The CDR3 nucleotides read TGTGCCAGCAGCTTGGGTACCGACAGGGAGAATGAGTACTTC. This codes for CASSLGTDRENEYF.

V usage is TRBV7-2 and J usage is TRBJ1-2, with 7 positions matching TRBD1. The CDR3 sequence is 12 residues long. The V segment lost 5 bases and the J segment 11 bases; nucleotides outside the gene matches: 8. Germline loops: CDR1 SGHTA, CDR2 FQGNSA. The CDR3 DNA reads as TGTGCCAGCAGCAACTACAGGGGTTTTTACACCTTC. The encoded protein is CASSNYRGFYTF.

V gene TRBV13 combines with J gene TRBJ1-1; D gene unclear. Looked up from germline, CDR1 is PRHDT and CDR2 is FYEKMQ (reference sequence). Deletions cut 3 bases from V and 1 base from J, with 6 bases between. This CDR3 spans 13 amino acids. CDR3 region: CASSFGENTEAFF. The CDR3 region has the DNA TGTGCCAGCAGCTTCGGGGAGAACACTGAAGCTTTCTTT.

V is TRBV19 and J is TRBJ2-5, with 11 bases identical to TRBD2. The CDR3 is 16 residues long. V was pared by 7 bases and J by 2 bases, with 9 bases of the junction left unmatched. Per germline, CDR1 LNHDA and CDR2 SQIVND (reference sequence). The CDR3 DNA reads TGTGCCAGTAAGGGAGTAGCGGGAGGGATGCAAGAGACCCAGTACTTC. Protein sequence: CASKGVAGGMQETQYF. The whole variable domain, remainder taken from reference TRBV19 and TRBJ2-5, is DGGITQSPKYLFRKEGQNVTLSCEQNLNHDAMYWYRQDPGQGLRLIYYSQIVNDFQKGDIAEGYSVSREKKESFPLTVTSAQKNPTAFYLCASKGVAGGMQETQYFGPGTRLLVL.

The chain carries TRBV5-1 and TRBJ2-6, with D possibly matching TRBD1 (6 bases). The V end lost 4 bases, the J end lost 2 bases, and 10 bases lay between the germline ends. This CDR3 is 15 amino acids long. Germline CDR1 reads SGHRS; CDR2 reads YFSETQ. CDR3 sequence (DNA): TGCGCCAGCAGCCATAGACAGGCTGGGGCCAACGTCCTGACTTTC. As protein: CASSHRQAGANVLTF.

This clone was picked up one time. The chain has TRBV6-5 and TRBJ1-1, with a possible D match to TRBD1 (6 bases). Deletions cut 0 bases from V and 6 bases from J, with 8 bases between. There are 13 residues in the CDR3. The germline CDR1 and CDR2 sequences are MNHEY and SVGAGI. CDR3 sequence: CASSYSRTAEAFF. CDR3 DNA sequence: TGTGCCAGCAGTTACTCTAGGACAGCTGAAGCTTTCTTT.

The gene calls are TRBV18 and TRBJ2-2, with D perhaps TRBD1 (6 bases). Trimming pared 3 bases from V and 0 bases from J, leaving 11 bases between. CDR3 length: 16 residues. Germline V lookup: CDR1 KGHSH, CDR2 LQKENI. CDR3: CASSPQDSSNTGELFF. CDR3 DNA: TGTGCCAGCTCACCCCAGGACAGTTCGAACACCGGGGAGCTGTTTTTT. Based on the CDR3 plus reference TRBV18 and TRBJ2-2, the full variable domain is NAGVMQNPRHLVRRRGQEARLRCSPMKGHSHVYWYRQLPEEGLKFMVYLQKENIIDESGMPKERFSAEFPKEGPSILRIQQVVRGDSAAYFCASSPQDSSNTGELFFGEGSRLTVL.

This clone is a singleton in its sample. The gene calls are TRBV19 and TRBJ1-2, with D hard to call. The germline V gene encodes CDR1 LNHDA and CDR2 SQIVND (reference sequence). Trimming removed 2 bases at V and 3 bases at J, with 13 bases between. This CDR3 contains 15 residues. CDR3 DNA: TGTGCCAGTAGTATAACGGCGGGATTGGACTATGGCTACACCTTC. This sequence encodes CASSITAGLDYGYTF.

This sequence joins TRBV5-1 and TRBJ1-5; D not resolved. Trimming left V 0 bases short and J 3 bases short, with 16 bases between. Germline V gene data show CDR1 as SGHRS and CDR2 as YFSETQ. There are 17 residues in the CDR3. The CDR3 loop is CASSLGGLQRYNQPQHF. For the CDR3, the DNA is TGCGCCAGCAGCTTGGGCGGATTGCAACGTTACAATCAGCCCCAGCATTTT. The whole variable domain, remainder taken from reference TRBV5-1 and TRBJ1-5, is KAGVTQTPRYLIKTRGQQVTLSCSPISGHRSVSWYQQTPGQGLQFLFEYFSETQRNKGNFPGRFSGRQFSNSRSEMNVSTLELGDSALYLCASSLGGLQRYNQPQHFGDGTRLSIL.

CDR3 residues: CASSRRRTGTNTGELFF. CDR3 bases: TGTGCCAGCAGCCGCAGGCGGACAGGGACGAACACCGGGGAGCTGTTTTTT. The chain combines TRBV9 with TRBJ2-2; 8 bases line up with TRBD1. The CDR3 is 17 amino acids. The V gene end was trimmed by 4 bases and the J gene end by 0 bases; junction bases not matched to a gene: 8. The germline V gene encodes CDR1 SGDLS and CDR2 YYNGEE.

The rearrangement links TRBV28 to TRBJ2-7; tentatively, D is TRBD1 (6 bases). Germline CDR1 is MDHEN and CDR2 is SYDVKM. The CDR3 is 14 amino acids. V lost 6 bases and J 3 bases, leaving 15 bases between the germline ends. As DNA, the CDR3 is TGTGCCAGCAGCCACGGGACAATTAACTACGAGCAGTACTTC. Amino acid sequence: CASSHGTINYEQYF.

The chain has TRBV5-1 and TRBJ1-3, with D perhaps TRBD1 (5 bases). Germline-derived CDR1 and CDR2 are SGHRS and YFSETQ. The CDR3 runs 14 residues. V was clipped by 4 bases and J by 4 bases, with 12 bases between them. Here the CDR3 DNA reads TGCGCCAGCAGCCCCGGGACTGAAGGAAACACCATATATTTT. It specifies CASSPGTEGNTIYF.

The chain couples TRBV27 to TRBJ2-1, with TRBD2 identical over 10 bases. The germline gives CDR1 MNHEY, CDR2 SMNVEV (reference sequence). The junction had 7 bases not matched to a gene; V was cut back by 3 bases and J by 8 bases. The CDR3 loop spans 15 amino acids. The CDR3 is CASSLLAGDLDEQFF. Written as DNA, the CDR3 is TGTGCCAGCAGTTTGCTAGCGGGAGATTTAGATGAGCAGTTCTTC.